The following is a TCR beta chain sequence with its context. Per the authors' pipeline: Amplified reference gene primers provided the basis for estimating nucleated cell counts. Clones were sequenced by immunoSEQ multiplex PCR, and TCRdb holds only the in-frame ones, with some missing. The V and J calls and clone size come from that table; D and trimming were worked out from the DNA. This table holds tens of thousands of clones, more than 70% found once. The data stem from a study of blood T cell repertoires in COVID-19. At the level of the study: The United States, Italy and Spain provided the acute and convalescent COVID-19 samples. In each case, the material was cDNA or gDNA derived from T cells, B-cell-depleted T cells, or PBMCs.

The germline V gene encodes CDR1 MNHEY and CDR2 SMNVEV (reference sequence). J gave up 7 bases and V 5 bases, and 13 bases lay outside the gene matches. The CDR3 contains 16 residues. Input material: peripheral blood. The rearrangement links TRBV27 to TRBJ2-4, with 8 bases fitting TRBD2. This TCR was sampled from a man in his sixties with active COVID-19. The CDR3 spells CASSEHGLAWSNIQYF. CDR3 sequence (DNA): TGTGCCAGCAGTGAACATGGACTAGCATGGTCCAACATTCAGTACTTC.